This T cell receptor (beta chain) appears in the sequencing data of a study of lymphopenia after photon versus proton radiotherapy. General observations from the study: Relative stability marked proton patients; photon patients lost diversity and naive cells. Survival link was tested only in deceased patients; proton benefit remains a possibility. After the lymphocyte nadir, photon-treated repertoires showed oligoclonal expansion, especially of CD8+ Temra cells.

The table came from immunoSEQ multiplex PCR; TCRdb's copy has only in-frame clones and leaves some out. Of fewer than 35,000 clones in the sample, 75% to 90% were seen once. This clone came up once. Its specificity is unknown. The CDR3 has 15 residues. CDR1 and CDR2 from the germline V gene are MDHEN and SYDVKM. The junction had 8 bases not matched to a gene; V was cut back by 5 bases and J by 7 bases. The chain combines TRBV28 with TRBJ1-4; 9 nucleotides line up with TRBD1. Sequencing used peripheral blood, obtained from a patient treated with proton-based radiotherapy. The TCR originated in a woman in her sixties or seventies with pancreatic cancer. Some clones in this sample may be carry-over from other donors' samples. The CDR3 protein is CASSPLTGGVEKLFF. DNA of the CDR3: TGTGCCAGCAGTCCTCTGACAGGGGGGGTTGAAAAACTGTTTTTT.